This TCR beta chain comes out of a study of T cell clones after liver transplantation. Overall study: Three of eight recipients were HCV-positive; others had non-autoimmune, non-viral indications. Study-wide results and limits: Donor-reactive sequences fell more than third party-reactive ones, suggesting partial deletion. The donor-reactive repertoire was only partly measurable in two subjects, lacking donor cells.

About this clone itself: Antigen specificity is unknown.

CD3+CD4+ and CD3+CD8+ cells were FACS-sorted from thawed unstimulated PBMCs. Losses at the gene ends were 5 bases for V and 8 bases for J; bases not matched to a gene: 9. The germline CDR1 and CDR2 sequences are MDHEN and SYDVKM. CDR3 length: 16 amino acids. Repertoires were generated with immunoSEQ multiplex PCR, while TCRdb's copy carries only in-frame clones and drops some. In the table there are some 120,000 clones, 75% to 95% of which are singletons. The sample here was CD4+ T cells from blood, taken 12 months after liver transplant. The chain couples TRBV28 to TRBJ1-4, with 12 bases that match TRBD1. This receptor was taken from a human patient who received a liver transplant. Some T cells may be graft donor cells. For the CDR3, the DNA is TGTGCCAGCAGTGTAATGGGACAGGGGGCGGACGAAAAACTGTTTTTT. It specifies CASSVMGQGADEKLFF.